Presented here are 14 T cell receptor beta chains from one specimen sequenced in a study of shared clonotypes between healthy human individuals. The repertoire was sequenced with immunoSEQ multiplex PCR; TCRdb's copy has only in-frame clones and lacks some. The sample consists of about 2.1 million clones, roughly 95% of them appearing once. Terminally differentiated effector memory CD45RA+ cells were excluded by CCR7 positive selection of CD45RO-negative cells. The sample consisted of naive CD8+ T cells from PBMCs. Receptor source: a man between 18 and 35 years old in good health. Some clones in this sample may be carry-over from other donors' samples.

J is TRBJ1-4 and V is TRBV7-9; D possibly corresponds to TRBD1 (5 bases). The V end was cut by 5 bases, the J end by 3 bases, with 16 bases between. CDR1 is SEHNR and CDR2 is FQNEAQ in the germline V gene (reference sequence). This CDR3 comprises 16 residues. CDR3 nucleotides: TGTGCCAGCAGCCAGGGTCCGGGGTCGGCTAATGAAAAACTGTTTTTT. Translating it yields CASSQGPGSANEKLFF.

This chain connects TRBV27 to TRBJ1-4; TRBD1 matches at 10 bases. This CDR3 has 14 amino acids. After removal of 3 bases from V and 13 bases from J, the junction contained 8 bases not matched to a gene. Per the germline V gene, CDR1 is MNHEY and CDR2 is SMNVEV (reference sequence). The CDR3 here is CASSLRDRGPILFF. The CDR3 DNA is TGTGCCAGCAGTTTGAGGGACAGGGGCCCTATACTGTTTTTT.

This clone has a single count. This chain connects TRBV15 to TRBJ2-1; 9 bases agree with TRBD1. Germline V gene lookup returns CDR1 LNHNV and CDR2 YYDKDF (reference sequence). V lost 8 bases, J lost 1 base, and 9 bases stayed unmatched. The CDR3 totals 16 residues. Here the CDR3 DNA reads TGTGCCACCTCGCGGGTGGGACAGGGTTCCTACAATGAGCAGTTCTTC. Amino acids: CATSRVGQGSYNEQFF.

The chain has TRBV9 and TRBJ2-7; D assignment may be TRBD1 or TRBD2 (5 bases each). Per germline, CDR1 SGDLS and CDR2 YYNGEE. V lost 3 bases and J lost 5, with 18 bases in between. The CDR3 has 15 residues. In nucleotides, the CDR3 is TGTGCCAGCAGCGCTACGGGACGCCTTTTCGACGAGCAGTACTTC. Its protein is CASSATGRLFDEQYF.

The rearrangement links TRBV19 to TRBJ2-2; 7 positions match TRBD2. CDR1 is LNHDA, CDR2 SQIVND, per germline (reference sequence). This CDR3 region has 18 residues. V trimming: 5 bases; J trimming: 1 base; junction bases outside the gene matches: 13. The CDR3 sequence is CASSSGSGLAVNTGELFF. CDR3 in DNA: TGTGCCAGTAGTTCGGGCAGTGGTCTAGCGGTGAACACCGGGGAGCTGTTTTTT. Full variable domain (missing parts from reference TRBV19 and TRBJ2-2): DGGITQSPKYLFRKEGQNVTLSCEQNLNHDAMYWYRQDPGQGLRLIYYSQIVNDFQKGDIAEGYSVSREKKESFPLTVTSAQKNPTAFYLCASSSGSGLAVNTGELFFGEGSRLTVL.

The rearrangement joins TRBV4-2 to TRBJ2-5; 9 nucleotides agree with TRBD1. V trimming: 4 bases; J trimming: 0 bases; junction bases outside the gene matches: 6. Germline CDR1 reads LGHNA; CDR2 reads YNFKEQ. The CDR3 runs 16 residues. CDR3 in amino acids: CASSPLDRGNQETQYF. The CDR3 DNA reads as TGTGCCAGCAGCCCTTTAGACAGGGGGAACCAAGAGACCCAGTACTTC.

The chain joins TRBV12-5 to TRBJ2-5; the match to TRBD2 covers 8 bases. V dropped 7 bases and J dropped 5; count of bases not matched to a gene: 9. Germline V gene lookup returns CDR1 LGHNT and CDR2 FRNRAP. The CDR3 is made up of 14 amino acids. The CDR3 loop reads CASVQAGVGETQYF. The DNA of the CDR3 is TGTGCTAGTGTTCAAGCGGGAGTCGGGGAGACCCAGTACTTC.

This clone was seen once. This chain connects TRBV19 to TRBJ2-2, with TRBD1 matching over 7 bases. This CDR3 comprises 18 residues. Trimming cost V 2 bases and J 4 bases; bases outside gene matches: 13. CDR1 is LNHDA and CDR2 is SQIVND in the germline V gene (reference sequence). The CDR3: CASSINHGTAMFTGELFF. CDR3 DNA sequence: TGTGCCAGTAGTATAAACCACGGGACAGCGATGTTCACCGGGGAGCTGTTTTTT.

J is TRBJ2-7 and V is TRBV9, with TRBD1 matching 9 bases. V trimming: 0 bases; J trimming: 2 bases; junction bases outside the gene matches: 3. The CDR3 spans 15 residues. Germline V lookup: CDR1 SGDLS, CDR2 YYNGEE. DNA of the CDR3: TGTGCCAGCAGCGTAGGGGGACAGGGAACCTACGAGCAGTACTTC. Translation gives CASSVGGQGTYEQYF.

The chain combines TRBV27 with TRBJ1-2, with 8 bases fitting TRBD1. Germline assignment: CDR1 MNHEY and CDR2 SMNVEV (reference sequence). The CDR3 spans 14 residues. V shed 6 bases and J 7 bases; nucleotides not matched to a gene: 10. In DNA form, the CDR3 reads TGTGCCAGCAGCCCAACGACAGGGGCCCTTGGCTACACCTTC. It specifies CASSPTTGALGYTF.

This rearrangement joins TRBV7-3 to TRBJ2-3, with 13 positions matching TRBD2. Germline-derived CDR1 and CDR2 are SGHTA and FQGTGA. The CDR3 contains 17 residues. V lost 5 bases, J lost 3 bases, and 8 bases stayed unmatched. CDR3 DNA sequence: TGTGCCAGCAGCCCGCCCCCGACTAGCGGGGGGACAGATACGCAGTATTTT. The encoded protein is CASSPPPTSGGTDTQYF.

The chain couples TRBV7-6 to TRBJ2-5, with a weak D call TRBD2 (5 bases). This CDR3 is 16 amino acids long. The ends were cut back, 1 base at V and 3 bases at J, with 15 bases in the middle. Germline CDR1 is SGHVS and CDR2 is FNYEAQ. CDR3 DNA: TGTGCCAGCAGCTTAGGTAGTGAGGGATTAGAAGAGACCCAGTACTTC. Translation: CASSLGSEGLEETQYF.

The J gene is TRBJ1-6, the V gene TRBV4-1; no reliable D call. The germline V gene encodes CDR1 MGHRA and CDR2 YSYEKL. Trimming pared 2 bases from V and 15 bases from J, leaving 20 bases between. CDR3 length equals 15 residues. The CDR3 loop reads CASSQSPVADGVLHF. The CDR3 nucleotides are TGCGCCAGCAGCCAAAGCCCCGTGGCAGACGGGGTCCTCCACTTT.

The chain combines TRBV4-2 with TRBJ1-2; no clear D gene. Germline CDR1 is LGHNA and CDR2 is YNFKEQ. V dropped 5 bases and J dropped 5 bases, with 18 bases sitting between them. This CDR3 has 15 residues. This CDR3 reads CASSSSGPDLYGYTF. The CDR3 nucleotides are TGTGCCAGCAGCAGTTCCGGGCCGGATCTGTATGGCTACACCTTC.